Each of the 14 T cell receptor beta chains below was sequenced from the same sample in a study of blood T cell repertoires in COVID-19. Sequencing was performed with immunoSEQ multiplex PCR; in TCRdb, only in-frame clones are kept and a portion is missing. The table lists 30,000 to 35,000 clones, around 80% of them singletons. Sequenced sample: peripheral blood. These receptors were obtained from a man older than 75 with active or convalescent COVID-19.

The chain uses TRBV15 and TRBJ2-1; TRBD2 aligns across 9 bases. The CDR3 is 16 residues long. From germline, CDR1 is LNHNV and CDR2 YYDKDF (reference sequence). The junction had 9 bases not matched to a gene; V was cut back by 2 bases and J by 7 bases. CDR3 DNA: TGTGCCACCAGCAGAAATTTAGCGGGAGTCGGGAATGAGCAGTTCTTC. It yields the protein CATSRNLAGVGNEQFF.

The J gene is TRBJ2-3, the V gene TRBV24-1; possible D gene TRBD1, 5 bases. From germline, CDR1 is KGHDR and CDR2 SFDVKD. With 1 base removed from V and 2 bases from J, the gap between germline ends came to 12 bases. CDR3 length: 16 amino acids. The CDR3 spells CATSDLGAGLTDTQYF. In nucleotides, the CDR3 is TGTGCCACCAGTGATTTAGGGGCAGGTCTCACAGATACGCAGTATTTT.

V and J are TRBV11-3 and TRBJ1-6; D is undetermined. From germline, CDR1 is SGHNT and CDR2 YENEEA. There are 12 residues in the CDR3. V shed 1 base and J shed 9 bases, with 4 bases lying between them. CDR3 DNA: TGTGCCAGCAGCTTAGGAGGTTCACCCCTCCACTTT. Protein product: CASSLGGSPLHF.

The chain combines TRBV19 with TRBJ1-1; 9 positions match TRBD1. Per the germline V gene, CDR1 is LNHDA and CDR2 is SQIVND (reference sequence). Trimming took 5 bases from V and 3 from J; bases not matched to a gene: 7. The CDR3 sequence is 15 residues long. CDR3: CASSDGTGTYTEAFF. The CDR3, as DNA: TGTGCCAGTAGTGATGGGACAGGGACGTACACTGAAGCTTTCTTT.

The gene calls are TRBV28 and TRBJ2-2; TRBD2 matches 7 bases. Germline V gene sequence: CDR1 MDHEN, CDR2 SYDVKM. The CDR3 extends over 16 amino acids. The junction had 9 bases not matched to a gene; V was cut back by 3 bases and J by 5 bases. CDR3 DNA sequence: TGTGCCAGCAGTTTGTTCCCGGGACTAAATACCGGGGAGCTGTTTTTT. This sequence encodes CASSLFPGLNTGELFF. Using reference TRBV28 and TRBJ2-2 for the parts outside the CDR3, the full variable domain is DVKVTQSSRYLVKRTGEKVFLECVQDMDHENMFWYRQDPGLGLRLIYFSYDVKMKEKGDIPEGYSVSREKKERFSLILESASTNQTSMYLCASSLFPGLNTGELFFGEGSRLTVL.

The V and J genes are TRBV5-1 and TRBJ2-1; D uncertain. CDR3 size: 12 residues. V was trimmed by 2 bases and J by 3 bases, leaving 3 bases between them. Looked up from germline, CDR1 is SGHRS and CDR2 is YFSETQ. Here the CDR3 DNA reads TGCGCCAGCAGCTTCGGCTACAATGAGCAGTTCTTC. Translated: CASSFGYNEQFF.

The chain carries TRBV23-1 and TRBJ2-7; maybe TRBD2 (6 bases). TRBV23-1 is marked as an open reading frame, function uncertain. V dropped 3 bases and J dropped 4 bases, with 16 bases sitting between them. The CDR3 is 15 residues long. The CDR3 sequence is CASSHLVGSRYEQYF. The CDR3 DNA reads as TGCGCCAGCAGTCACTTGGTCGGGAGTCGGTACGAGCAGTACTTC.

The chain joins TRBV6-6 to TRBJ1-2; tentative D call: TRBD1 (6 bases). The germline V gene encodes CDR1 MNHNY and CDR2 SVGAGI (reference sequence). The V end lost 4 bases, the J end lost 4 bases, and 16 bases lay between the germline ends. The CDR3 extends over 15 amino acids. Here the CDR3 DNA reads TGTGCCAGCAGTTCTAGTCACGACAGGACCTATGGCTACACCTTC. This translates into CASSSSHDRTYGYTF.

This clone was recorded a few times. The J gene is TRBJ2-1, the V gene TRBV18, with 9 bases identical to TRBD2. The CDR3 contains 17 residues. V trimming: 6 bases; J trimming: 1 base; junction bases outside the gene matches: 10. CDR1 is KGHSH and CDR2 is LQKENI in the germline V gene. The CDR3 protein is CASSPRRLAVSYNEQFF. CDR3 DNA: TGTGCCAGCTCTCCTCGCCGACTAGCGGTTTCCTACAATGAGCAGTTCTTC.

This clone has a handful of counts. CDR3 amino acids: CSASIAQNSGNTIYF. The DNA of the CDR3 is TGCAGTGCTAGTATTGCCCAGAACTCTGGAAACACCATATATTTT. The chain has TRBV20-1 and TRBJ1-3; D is ambiguous. V was cut by 3 bases and J by 0 bases, with 12 bases left in between. The CDR3 contains 15 residues. CDR1 is DFQATT, CDR2 SNEGSKA, per germline (reference sequence).

This clone was counted once. The chain combines TRBV18 with TRBJ1-1, with 9 bases lining up with TRBD1. The CDR3 loop spans 14 amino acids. Germline-derived CDR1 and CDR2 are KGHSH and LQKENI. J gave up 4 bases and V 2 bases, and 2 bases lay outside the gene matches. The CDR3 sequence is CASSPGQGFTEAFF. As DNA, the CDR3 is TGTGCCAGCTCACCAGGACAGGGGTTCACTGAAGCTTTCTTT.

V and J are TRBV10-3 and TRBJ2-1; 7 bases are shared with TRBD1. This CDR3 region has 17 residues. The germline CDR1 and CDR2 sequences are ENHRY and SYGVKD. With 10 bases clipped from V and 8 bases from J, the junction kept 23 bases outside the gene matches. The chain's CDR3 is CATSRGTTGTGSDEQFF. CDR3 sequence (DNA): TGTGCCACCTCCAGGGGGACCACCGGGACGGGTAGCGATGAGCAGTTCTTC.

V gene TRBV5-1 combines with J gene TRBJ2-1, with 12 bases lining up with TRBD2. CDR1 and CDR2 (germline): SGHRS, YFSETQ. Losses at the gene ends were 2 bases for V and 12 bases for J; bases not matched to a gene: 12. The CDR3 is 16 amino acids. DNA of the CDR3: TGCGCCAGCAGCTTACGGACTAGCGGGGACCAGGATGGGCAGTTCTTC. Its translation is CASSLRTSGDQDGQFF.

The V and J genes are TRBV24-1 and TRBJ1-2; D call uncertain. The CDR3 loop spans 13 amino acids. Trimming removed 0 bases at V and 10 bases at J, with 11 bases between. CDR1 is KGHDR and CDR2 is SFDVKD in the germline V gene. The CDR3: CATSDLNSGVYTF. In DNA form, the CDR3 reads TGTGCCACCAGTGATTTGAATAGCGGGGTCTACACCTTC.